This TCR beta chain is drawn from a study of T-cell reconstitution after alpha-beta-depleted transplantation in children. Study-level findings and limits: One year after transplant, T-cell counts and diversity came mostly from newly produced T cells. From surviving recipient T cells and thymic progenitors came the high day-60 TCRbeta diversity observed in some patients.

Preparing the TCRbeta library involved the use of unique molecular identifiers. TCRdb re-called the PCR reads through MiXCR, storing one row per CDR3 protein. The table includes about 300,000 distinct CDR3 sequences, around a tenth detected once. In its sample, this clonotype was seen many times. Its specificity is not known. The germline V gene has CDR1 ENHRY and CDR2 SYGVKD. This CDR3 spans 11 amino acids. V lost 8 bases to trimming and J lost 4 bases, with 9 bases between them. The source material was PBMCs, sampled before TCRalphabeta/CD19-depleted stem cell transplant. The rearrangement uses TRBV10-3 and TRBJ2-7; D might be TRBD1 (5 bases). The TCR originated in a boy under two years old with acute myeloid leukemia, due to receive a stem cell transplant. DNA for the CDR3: TGTGCCATCGCTGACAGTTACGAGCAGTACTTC. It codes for CAIADSYEQYF.